These T cell receptor beta chains were read from a single sample in a study of cytotoxic CD8 clonotypes in ibrutinib-treated CLL. The protocol was immunoSEQ multiplex PCR, while the TCRdb copy is restricted to in-frame clones and leaves out a portion. The table includes more than 8,500 clones, roughly 57% detected once. Material: PBMCs, obtained before ibrutinib treatment. Receptor source: a human donor with chronic lymphocytic leukemia. CDR3s include the opening cysteine and the closing phenylalanine or tryptophan. Fields, in order: J gene, clone size, V gene, D gene, CDR3 protein, CDR3 DNA. D genes are given only for firm matches. Some rows have no size entry. The others give once, few or many, or a class for an expanded clone.

TRBJ2-3,once,TRBV27,.,CASSLSVHTDTQYF,TGTGCCAGCAGTTTATCAGTACACACAGATACGCAGTATTTT
TRBJ2-3,.,TRBV5-1,TRBD2,CASSQLAGLYTDTQYF,TGCGCCAGCAGCCAACTAGCGGGGCTTTACACAGATACGCAGTATTTT
TRBJ2-7,.,TRBV27,TRBD1,CASRTGSYVYEQYF,TGTGCCAGCAGGACAGGGAGTTATGTCTACGAGCAGTACTTC
TRBJ1-2,.,TRBV12-5,.,CASGFLGVPGYTF,TGTGCTAGTGGTTTTCTGGGGGTTCCTGGCTACACCTTC
TRBJ2-3,once,TRBV9,.,CASSVVGEGTDTQYF,TGTGCCAGCAGCGTAGTCGGGGAAGGCACAGATACGCAGTATTTT
TRBJ2-1,.,TRBV5-1,.,CASSLGQYTYNEQFF,TGCGCCAGCAGCTTAGGGCAGTACACATACAATGAGCAGTTCTTC
TRBJ2-1,.,TRBV28,TRBD1,CASSLGTGFPYEQFF,TGTGCCAGCAGCCTTGGGACAGGGTTCCCATATGAGCAGTTCTTC
TRBJ2-6,.,TRBV19,.,CASIMPGPGANVLTF,TGTGCCAGTATAATGCCAGGGCCGGGGGCCAACGTCCTGACTTTC
TRBJ2-5,.,TRBV5-6,TRBD1,CASSSQGGRETQYF,TGTGCCAGCAGCTCTCAAGGGGGCCGGGAGACCCAGTACTTC
TRBJ1-2,few,TRBV7-9,.,CASTPGGGSGGYTF,TGTGCCAGCACCCCTGGGGGGGGCTCGGGTGGCTACACCTTC
TRBJ2-1,.,TRBV2,TRBD2,CASTLDLAGGHNEQFF,TGTGCCAGCACCTTAGACCTAGCGGGAGGGCACAATGAGCAGTTCTTC
TRBJ2-1,few,TRBV6-1,.,CASRQRQSSYNEQFF,TGTGCCAGCAGGCAAAGACAGAGCTCCTACAATGAGCAGTTCTTC
TRBJ2-7,.,TRBV4-1,.,CASSQEISRGSSYPYEQYF,TGCGCCAGCAGCCAAGAAATCTCCCGAGGGTCCTCGTATCCCTACGAGCAGTACTTC
TRBJ1-4,once,TRBV7-2,.,CASSLGPGAYEKLFF,TGTGCCAGCAGCTTAGGACCAGGGGCTTATGAAAAACTGTTTTTT
TRBJ2-1,once,TRBV7-6,.,CASSLALNEQFF,TGTGCCAGCAGCTTAGCCCTCAATGAGCAGTTCTTC
TRBJ2-7,.,TRBV19,TRBD2,CASSRGLAYEQYF,TGTGCCAGTAGTAGGGGACTAGCTTACGAGCAGTACTTC
TRBJ1-2,.,TRBV5-1,TRBD1,CASSLAPGGYGYTF,TGCGCCAGCAGCTTGGCCCCAGGGGGCTATGGCTACACCTTC
TRBJ2-1,.,TRBV20-1,.,CSPYNEQFF,TGCAGTCCCTACAATGAGCAGTTCTTC
TRBJ1-2,.,TRBV18,.,CASSPRTGVVYGYTF,TGTGCCAGCTCACCACGAACGGGGGTGGTCTATGGCTACACCTTC
TRBJ2-7,.,TRBV28,.,CASSLSWESYEQYF,TGTGCCAGCAGTTTATCGTGGGAGTCCTACGAGCAGTACTTC
TRBJ1-3,.,TRBV27,.,CASSLIGAPGNTIYF,TGTGCCAGCAGTTTGATCGGGGCGCCTGGAAACACCATATATTTT
TRBJ1-5,.,TRBV10-3,TRBD1,CASGQGNQPQHF,TGTGCCAGCGGACAGGGCAATCAGCCCCAGCATTTT
TRBJ2-7,.,TRBV7-8,.,CASSLLAGAYEQYF,TGTGCCAGCAGCTTGTTGGCAGGGGCATACGAGCAGTACTTC
TRBJ2-5,.,TRBV7-9,.,CASSFGETQYF,TGTGCCAGCAGCTTCGGGGAGACCCAGTACTTC
TRBJ1-2,few,TRBV6-1,TRBD1,CAGGGQSASYTF,TGTGCCGGGGGGGGACAGTCTGCAAGCTACACCTTC
TRBJ1-1,.,TRBV6-1,.,CASSAISLSEAFF,TGTGCCAGCAGCGCTATCTCTTTGAGTGAAGCTTTCTTT
TRBJ2-3,.,TRBV18,.,CASSPRTDTQYF,TGTGCCAGCTCACCTCGAACAGATACGCAGTATTTT
TRBJ2-2,once,TRBV11-3,.,CASSLGGQNTGELFF,TGTGCCAGCAGCTTAGGGGGACAGAACACCGGGGAGCTGTTTTTT